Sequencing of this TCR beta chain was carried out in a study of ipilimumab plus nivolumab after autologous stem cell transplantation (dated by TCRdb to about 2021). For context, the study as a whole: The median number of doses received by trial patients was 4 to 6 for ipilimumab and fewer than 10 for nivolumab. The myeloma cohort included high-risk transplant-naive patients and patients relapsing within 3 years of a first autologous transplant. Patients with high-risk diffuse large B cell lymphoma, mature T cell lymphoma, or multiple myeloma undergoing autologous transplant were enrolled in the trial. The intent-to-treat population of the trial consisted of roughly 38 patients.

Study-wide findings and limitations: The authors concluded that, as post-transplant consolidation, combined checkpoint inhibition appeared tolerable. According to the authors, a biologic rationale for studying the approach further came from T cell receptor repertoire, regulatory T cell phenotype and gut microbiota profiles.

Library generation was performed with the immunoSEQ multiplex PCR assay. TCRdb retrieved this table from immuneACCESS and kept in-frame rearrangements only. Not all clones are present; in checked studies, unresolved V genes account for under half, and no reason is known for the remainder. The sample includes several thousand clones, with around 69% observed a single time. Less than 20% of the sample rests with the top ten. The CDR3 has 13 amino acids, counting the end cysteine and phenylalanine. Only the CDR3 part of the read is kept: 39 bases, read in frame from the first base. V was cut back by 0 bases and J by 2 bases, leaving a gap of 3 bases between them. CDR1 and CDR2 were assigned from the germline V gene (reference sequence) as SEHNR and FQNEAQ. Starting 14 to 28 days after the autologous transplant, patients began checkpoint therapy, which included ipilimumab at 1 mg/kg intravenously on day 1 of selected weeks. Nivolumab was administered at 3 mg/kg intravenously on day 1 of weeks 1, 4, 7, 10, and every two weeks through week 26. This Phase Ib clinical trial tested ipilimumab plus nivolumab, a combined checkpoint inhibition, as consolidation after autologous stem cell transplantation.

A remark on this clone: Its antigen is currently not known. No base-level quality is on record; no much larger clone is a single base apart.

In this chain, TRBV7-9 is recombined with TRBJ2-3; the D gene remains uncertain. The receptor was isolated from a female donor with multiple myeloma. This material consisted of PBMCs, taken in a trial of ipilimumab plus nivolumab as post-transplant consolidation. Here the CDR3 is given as CASSLAVTDTQYF. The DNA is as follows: TGTGCCAGCAGCTTAGCGGTCACAGATACGCAGTATTTT.